The TCR beta chain under discussion was sequenced for a study of T-cell memory formation after mild COVID-19. Study-level results: Still unconfirmed is whether the second-wave clones peaking on day 37 recognized SARS-CoV-2.

About this clonotype: The target antigen is unknown.

Libraries for TCRalpha and TCRbeta carried sample barcodes and unique molecular identifiers via 5'RACE. TCRdb analysed the 5' RACE reads with MiXCR anew, one entry per CDR3 protein. The sample has around 55,000 distinct CDR3 sequences; over 7.5% are singletons. Trimming left V 6 bases short and J 5 bases short, with 19 bases between. CDR3 length: 14 residues. Germline V gene lookup returns CDR1 DFQATT and CDR2 SNEGSKA (reference sequence). Sequencing used PBMCs or a T cell subset sorted from them (not recorded which). The V gene is TRBV20-1, the J gene TRBJ2-5; possible D gene TRBD1, 5 bases. This sequence was found in a man younger than 35 who had mild COVID-19 (a few samples of this study predate the infection). Cell type and time point are not known. The CDR3 DNA reads as TGCAGTGCCCTGAGTTCAGGGCGTGGGGAGACCCAGTACTTC. Its translation: CSALSSGRGETQYF.